This T cell receptor beta chain was identified during a study of CD8+ T cells in alopecia areata. As for the study in general: Treated patients took oral tofacitinib at 5 to 10 mg twice daily.

Specified treatment: oral pan-JAK inhibitor, 5-10 mg twice daily. Sorting of PBMCs yielded the CD4+ and CD8+ T cells. It was cDNA, reverse transcribed from extracted RNA, that served as the sequencing template. Sequencing was performed with immunoSEQ multiplex PCR; in TCRdb, only in-frame clones are kept and a portion is missing. This table holds 160,000 or so clones, roughly 63% found once. This clone was seen a single time. Its antigen is unidentified. The CDR3 loop spans 13 amino acids. The germline V and J ends were trimmed by 5 bases and 1 base, with 11 bases remaining between them. The germline V gene encodes CDR1 SQVTM and CDR2 ANQGSEA. The study, taken as a whole, reports: Higher clonality than in normal scalp was seen in lesional scalp, especially alopecia totalis/universalis.

The TCR originated in a human donor with alopecia areata. This sample comprised CD4+ T cells sorted from blood, obtained between weeks 55 and 65, from a patient treated with tofacitinib. This rearrangement joins TRBV29-1 to TRBJ2-5, with no clear D. Here the CDR3 DNA reads TGCAGCGTTCGACGAGCTGTCCAAGAGACCCAGTACTTC. This encodes CSVRRAVQETQYF.